The rows below give T cell receptor beta chains drawn from one sample of a study of graft-versus-host responses after intestinal transplantation. Repertoires were generated with immunoSEQ multiplex PCR, while TCRdb's copy carries only in-frame clones and drops some. The sample comprises 45,000 or so clones, roughly 90% of which are singletons, and nearly 4.5% rests with the top ten. This specimen consisted of PBMCs, obtained 524 days after transplant. The receptors here all came from a human patient who received an intestinal transplant, so some T cells may come from the graft donor. Both conserved end residues are trimmed from each CDR3.

>9|TRBJ1-2|TRBV5-1
ASSLGAGYT
>12|TRBJ2-1|TRBV5-4
ASSLGRQGDEQF
>13|TRBJ2-5|TRBV7-9
ASSFPGTGQETQY
>14|TRBJ2-1|TRBV28
ASSLNWGSSYNEQF
>12|TRBJ1-2|TRBV6-6
ASSYRTGSDGYT
>13|TRBJ2-7|TRBV10-3
AISESIPDTYEQY
>11|TRBJ1-1|TRBV4-1
ASSQDFRSEAF
>14|TRBJ2-1|TRBV10-3
AISERGTGAHNEQF
>13|TRBJ2-7|TRBV4-1
ASSQKQGQIYEQY
>12|TRBJ1-1|TRBV28
ASSSGGENTEAF
>12|TRBJ2-7|TRBV28
ASNGLAGREEQY
>13|TRBJ2-1|TRBV2
ASSPRLAGRNEQF
>12|TRBJ1-1|TRBV6-5
ASSYDKGFTEAF
>11|TRBJ1-4|TRBV10-3
AISETANEKLF
>16|TRBJ2-1|TRBV11-2
ASSLESPFQWGDNEQF
>13|TRBJ1-1|TRBV7-6
ASSSLNGGLTEAF
>8|TRBJ1-2|TRBV20-1
SAGEYGYT
>13|TRBJ2-1|TRBV28
ASSPGTGGNNEQF
>13|TRBJ2-2|TRBV28
ASRSLSGGDGELF
>12|TRBJ1-1|TRBV10-3
AISEGQGYTEAF
>13|TRBJ2-3|TRBV28
ASSLGGGRTDTQY
>11|TRBJ2-3|TRBV27
ASSLLATDTQY
>12|TRBJ1-5|TRBV6-5
ASGSQGHNQPQH
>15|TRBJ2-3|TRBV9
ASSANTGIWGTDTQY
>14|TRBJ1-6|TRBV27
ASSPIIDRGDSPLH
>14|TRBJ2-2|TRBV13
ASSSLAGTNTGELF
>15|TRBJ2-1|TRBV10-3
AISELWTSSSYNEQF
>13|TRBJ2-1|TRBV11-2
ASSLRLAGYNEQF
>12|TRBJ1-2|TRBV19
ASSIGHGNYGYT
>11|TRBJ2-1|TRBV29-1
SVAGGTYNEQF
>9|TRBJ1-1|TRBV6-6
ASSRHSEAF